Detailed here is one TCR beta chain. The data belong to a study of OX40 agonist ivuxolimab in advanced cancers. V dropped 4 bases and J dropped 0; count of bases not matched to a gene: 1. The CDR3 sequence is 13 residues long. Germline CDR1 is SQVTM and CDR2 is ANQGSEA. Some clones are missing from TCRdb's copy, which holds only in-frame ones; the method was immunoSEQ multiplex PCR. The sample shows 65,000 to 95,000 clones, 80% to 90% of them seen only once. The sample was CD4+ or CD8+ T cells sorted from blood, taken in a trial of the OX40 agonist ivuxolimab. The genes are TRBV29-1 and TRBJ1-2, with 8 bases identical to TRBD1. The sequence derives from an adult with an advanced solid tumor such as melanoma, head and neck, liver or kidney cancer. The CDR3 region has the DNA TGCAGCGTTGGGGACAGGCCTAACTATGGCTACACCTTC. This sequence encodes CSVGDRPNYGYTF. Full variable domain (outside the CDR3, taken from reference TRBV29-1 and TRBJ1-2): SAVISQKPSRDICQRGTSLTIQCQVDSQVTMMFWYRQQPGQSLTLIATANQGSEATYESGFVIDKFPISRPNLTFSTLTVSNMSPEDSSIYLCSVGDRPNYGYTFGSGTRLTVV.